A single sample is the source of the 31 T cell receptor beta chains below, sequenced in a study of T cell responses to AZD1222 COVID-19 vaccine. Method: immunoSEQ multiplex PCR; TCRdb's copy keeps in-frame clones and lacks some. The sample holds some 140,000 clones, 84% seen once. The sample here was peripheral blood, taken on day 0 of AZD1222 vaccination. Receptor source: an adult in good health.

The rearrangement uses TRBV5-1 and TRBJ1-1; D possibly corresponds to TRBD1 (5 bases). Trimming pared 6 bases from V and 1 base from J, leaving 10 bases between. The CDR3 runs 13 residues. Germline CDR1 reads SGHRS; CDR2 reads YFSETQ. CDR3 sequence: CASTLDTNTEAFF. The CDR3 nucleotides are TGCGCCAGCACCCTGGACACGAACACTGAAGCTTTCTTT. Drawing the rest from reference TRBV5-1 and TRBJ1-1, the complete variable domain is KAGVTQTPRYLIKTRGQQVTLSCSPISGHRSVSWYQQTPGQGLQFLFEYFSETQRNKGNFPGRFSGRQFSNSRSEMNVSTLELGDSALYLCASTLDTNTEAFFGQGTRLTVV.

The chain links TRBV11-2 to TRBJ2-5; a possible D gene is TRBD1 (6 bases). This CDR3 spans 15 amino acids. With 6 bases removed from V and 7 bases from J, the gap between germline ends came to 21 bases. From germline, CDR1 is SGHAT and CDR2 FQNNGV. The CDR3: CASSPRWGKGGTQYF. The CDR3 DNA sequence: TGTGCCAGCAGTCCAAGATGGGGAAAAGGGGGGACCCAGTACTTC.

V usage is TRBV9 and J usage is TRBJ1-6, with D uncertain. V lost 0 bases and J lost 7, with 14 bases in between. The CDR3 sequence is 16 residues long. Looked up from germline, CDR1 is SGDLS and CDR2 is YYNGEE. CDR3 DNA: TGTGCCAGCAGCGTAGTCGCGGTAACGGGGAATTCACCCCTCCACTTT. Translated, it gives CASSVVAVTGNSPLHF.

The chain couples TRBV7-8 to TRBJ1-1, with no clear D. V lost 5 bases to trimming and J lost 5 bases, with 15 bases between them. Germline V CDR1 and CDR2: SGHVS, FQNEAQ. There are 14 residues in the CDR3. Written as DNA, the CDR3 is TGTGCCAGCAGCCCACCATCAAGGGTTACTGAAGCTTTCTTT. Protein product: CASSPPSRVTEAFF. Drawing the rest from reference TRBV7-8 and TRBJ1-1, the complete variable domain is GAGVSQSPRYKVAKRGQDVALRCDPISGHVSLFWYQQALGQGPEFLTYFQNEAQLDKSGLPSDRFFAERPEGSVSTLKIQRTQQEDSAVYLCASSPPSRVTEAFFGQGTRLTVV.

V gene TRBV29-1 combines with J gene TRBJ2-1; possibly TRBD1 or TRBD2 for D (6 bases each). Trimming removed 4 bases from V and 6 bases from J, with 13 bases in between. The CDR3 spans 13 residues. The V gene's germline CDR1 is SQVTM and CDR2 ANQGSEA. Here the CDR3 DNA reads TGCAGCGTTGCGGGGGCGCGGAGCAATGAGCAGTTCTTC. Its protein product is CSVAGARSNEQFF.

The chain employs TRBV5-1 and TRBJ1-4; D gene uncertain. Germline CDR1 and CDR2: SGHRS and YFSETQ. V was clipped by 3 bases and J by 5 bases, with 14 bases between them. This CDR3 is built from 15 residues. The CDR3 reads CASSSQMGANEKLFF. The CDR3 nucleotides read TGCGCCAGCAGCTCGCAGATGGGTGCAAATGAAAAACTGTTTTTT.

This rearrangement joins TRBV7-9 to TRBJ1-1; 8 positions agree with TRBD1. The germline CDR1 and CDR2 sequences are SEHNR and FQNEAQ (reference sequence). The CDR3 loop spans 15 amino acids. J lost 1 base, V lost 0 bases, and 1 base had no gene match. CDR3 DNA sequence: TGTGCCAGCAGCTTAGCGGGACAGGCGAACACTGAAGCTTTCTTT. Residues: CASSLAGQANTEAFF.

The chain is built from TRBV7-3 and TRBJ2-6; TRBD1 agrees at 9 bases. The V gene end was trimmed by 5 bases and the J gene end by 2 bases; junction bases not matched to a gene: 4. The germline gives CDR1 SGHTA, CDR2 FQGTGA. The CDR3 loop spans 16 amino acids. The CDR3 DNA sequence: TGTGCCAGCAGCCCGGGACAGGGCCCTGGGGCCAACGTCCTGACTTTC. Translated: CASSPGQGPGANVLTF.

The CDR3 loop reads CASTRTGNSPLHF. CDR3 in DNA: TGTGCCAGCACTAGGACAGGCAATTCACCCCTCCACTTT. V and J are TRBV12-3 or TRBV12-4 and TRBJ1-6, with TRBD1 matching 7 bases. The CDR3 totals 13 residues. V shed 7 bases, J shed 7 bases, and the junction held 4 bases outside the gene matches.

V usage is TRBV28 and J usage is TRBJ1-5, with a tentative D call TRBD1 (6 bases). Germline CDR1 and CDR2: MDHEN and SYDVKM. The CDR3 totals 17 residues. Trimming removed 5 bases at V and 4 bases at J, with 21 bases between. CDR3 residues: CASSPWPGGGGNQPQHF. The CDR3, as DNA: TGTGCCAGCAGTCCATGGCCCGGTGGGGGCGGTAATCAGCCCCAGCATTTT.

The chain employs TRBV30 and TRBJ1-5; no clear D gene. The V end was cut by 0 bases, the J end by 4 bases, with 7 bases between. Germline values: CDR1 GTSNPN, CDR2 SVGIG (reference sequence). There are 13 residues in the CDR3. The DNA of the CDR3 is TGTGCCTGGAGTGTAACTCGGAATCAGCCCCAGCATTTT. This codes for CAWSVTRNQPQHF.

The V gene is TRBV19, the J gene TRBJ1-2; no firm D call. There are 15 residues in the CDR3. Trimming cost V 4 bases and J 7 bases, with 19 bases left between them. CDR1 LNHDA and CDR2 SQIVND come from the germline V gene (reference sequence). Here the CDR3 DNA reads TGTGCCAGTAGTACCTCGGGCCATACCCCCCCTGGCTACACCTTC. Its protein product is CASSTSGHTPPGYTF.

The chain recombines TRBV7-8 with TRBJ1-5; possibly TRBD1 for D (6 bases). Deletions cut 2 bases from V and 3 bases from J, with 11 bases between. Germline CDR1 and CDR2: SGHVS and FQNEAQ. The CDR3 is made up of 15 amino acids. As DNA, the CDR3 is TGTGCCAGCAGCTTATCCGGACAGCTCAATCAGCCCCAGCATTTT. Its translation: CASSLSGQLNQPQHF. Using reference TRBV7-8 and TRBJ1-5 for the parts outside the CDR3, the full variable domain is GAGVSQSPRYKVAKRGQDVALRCDPISGHVSLFWYQQALGQGPEFLTYFQNEAQLDKSGLPSDRFFAERPEGSVSTLKIQRTQQEDSAVYLCASSLSGQLNQPQHFGDGTRLSIL.

V usage is TRBV5-6 and J usage is TRBJ1-1, with D hard to call. V lost 4 bases and J 4 bases, leaving 8 bases between the germline ends. This CDR3 comprises 12 residues. Germline assignment: CDR1 SGHDT and CDR2 YYEEEE. CDR3 residues: CASSRTGTEAFF. The CDR3 DNA sequence: TGTGCCAGCAGCAGGACCGGCACTGAAGCTTTCTTT.

The V and J genes are TRBV7-8 and TRBJ1-3; D gene ambiguous. The CDR3 loop spans 15 amino acids. Trimming stripped 6 bases from V and 0 bases from J, with 12 bases between. Germline CDR1 is SGHVS and CDR2 is FQNEAQ. The DNA of the CDR3 is TGTGCCAGCAGACTAGGACCGCGCTCTGGAAACACCATATATTTT. Protein sequence: CASRLGPRSGNTIYF.

The gene calls are TRBV25-1 and TRBJ2-7, with D possibly matching TRBD2 (5 bases). Germline CDR1 is MGHDK and CDR2 is SYGVNS. CDR3 length: 14 amino acids. V was shortened by 4 bases and J by 1 base, with 11 bases between the two germline ends. The CDR3 loop is CASSGRESSYEQYF. CDR3 in DNA: TGTGCCAGCAGTGGAAGGGAGAGTTCCTACGAGCAGTACTTC.

The chain couples TRBV30 to TRBJ1-5, with 9 bases matching TRBD1. The trim removed 3 bases at V and 3 bases at J, leaving 6 bases unmatched. The CDR3 consists of 15 residues. Germline V gene data show CDR1 as GTSNPN and CDR2 as SVGIG (reference sequence). The CDR3 protein is CAWRMTGGNNQPQHF. DNA of the CDR3: TGTGCCTGGAGGATGACAGGGGGTAACAATCAGCCCCAGCATTTT. Full variable domain (outside the CDR3, taken from reference TRBV30 and TRBJ1-5): SQTIHQWPATLVQPVGSPLSLECTVEGTSNPNLYWYRQAAGRGLQLLFYSVGIGQISSEVPQNLSASRPQDRQFILSSKKLLLSDSGFYLCAWRMTGGNNQPQHFGDGTRLSIL.

V is TRBV5-1 and J is TRBJ2-1; no clear D. Trimming took 0 bases from V and 5 from J, leaving 9 bases between them. From germline, CDR1 is SGHRS and CDR2 YFSETQ. CDR3 size: 14 residues. CDR3 sequence (DNA): TGCGCCAGCAGCTTGGAAGTGGCGAACAATGAGCAGTTCTTC. This encodes CASSLEVANNEQFF.

J is TRBJ1-2 and V is TRBV7-8; D remains ambiguous. This CDR3 has 16 residues. Germline V gives CDR1 SGHVS, CDR2 FQNEAQ. Between the trimmed V and J ends, which lost 7 bases and 4 bases, there was a span of 22 bases. The CDR3 DNA sequence: TGTGCCAGCACCATTAGCGGAGGCACACAGTTCTATGGCTACACCTTC. It codes for CASTISGGTQFYGYTF.

The gene calls are TRBV27 and TRBJ1-2, with 7 bases lining up with TRBD1. The germline V gene has CDR1 MNHEY and CDR2 SMNVEV (reference sequence). V dropped 4 bases and J dropped 12; count of bases not matched to a gene: 14. This CDR3 is built from 14 residues. DNA for the CDR3: TGTGCCAGCAGTTCTCATAACCCGACAGGGAAGCACACCTTC. Encoded protein: CASSSHNPTGKHTF.

The V call is TRBV7-9, the J call TRBJ1-6, with 10 bases that match TRBD1. The length of the CDR3 is 16 residues. CDR1 is SEHNR and CDR2 is FQNEAQ in the germline V gene (reference sequence). V shed 3 bases, J shed 8 bases, and the junction held 7 bases outside the gene matches. In DNA form, the CDR3 reads TGTGCCAGCAGCTTGTACCGGGACAGGGGTGATTCACCCCTCCACTTT. Its protein is CASSLYRDRGDSPLHF.

This clone occurred once. This chain connects TRBV5-4 to TRBJ1-2; D remains ambiguous. Germline-derived CDR1 and CDR2 are SGHNT and YYREEE (reference sequence). V dropped 0 bases and J dropped 1 base, with 4 bases sitting between them. This CDR3 region has 13 residues. CDR3: CASSLGGNYGYTF. CDR3 nucleotides: TGTGCCAGCAGCTTGGGGGGTAACTATGGCTACACCTTC.

This chain uses TRBV28 with TRBJ2-7; 11 bases are shared with TRBD2. The ends lost 4 bases at V and 2 bases at J; junction bases unmatched: 4. Germline V gives CDR1 MDHEN, CDR2 SYDVKM. This CDR3 has 15 residues. The CDR3 coding sequence is TGTGCCAGCAGTTCGACTAGCGGGGCCGCCTACGAGCAGTACTTC. This translates into CASSSTSGAAYEQYF.

The V call is TRBV7-9, the J call TRBJ2-3, with D possibly being TRBD2 (5 bases). The CDR3 extends over 15 amino acids. Germline CDR1 reads SEHNR; CDR2 reads FQNEAQ (reference sequence). V was trimmed by 3 bases and J by 2 bases, leaving 12 bases between them. CDR3 nucleotide sequence: TGTGCCAGCAGCTTTGCGGCGGGCGACACAGATACGCAGTATTTT. Translating gives CASSFAAGDTDTQYF.

V gene TRBV10-3 combines with J gene TRBJ1-2; no definite D call. CDR1 is ENHRY and CDR2 is SYGVKD in the germline V gene. The V end lost 2 bases, the J end lost 8 bases, and 12 bases lay between the germline ends. This CDR3 has 13 amino acids. CDR3 sequence: CAISEQTRGGYTF. CDR3 nucleotides: TGTGCCATCAGTGAGCAAACTCGCGGGGGCTACACCTTC.

Only one count was recorded for this clone. The chain recombines TRBV6-6 with TRBJ1-6, with TRBD1 matching 8 bases. The trim removed 5 bases at V and 9 bases at J, leaving 15 bases unmatched. Germline loops: CDR1 MNHNY, CDR2 SVGAGI (reference sequence). CDR3 length: 17 residues. The CDR3 bases are TGTGCCAGCAGTCCTCGAGCAGGGGGCATTCTCGGTTCACCCCTCCACTTT. It is translated as CASSPRAGGILGSPLHF.

The V call is TRBV19, the J call TRBJ1-2; 8 nucleotides line up with TRBD1. The V gene's germline CDR1 is LNHDA and CDR2 SQIVND (reference sequence). V lost 1 base, J lost 6 bases, and 10 bases stayed unmatched. The CDR3 has 16 residues. In nucleotides, the CDR3 is TGTGCCAGTAGTATAGCTAGCAGGAGACAGGGGCATGGCTACACCTTC. Residues: CASSIASRRQGHGYTF.

The chain links TRBV9 to TRBJ1-3; D not resolved. The CDR3 runs to 12 residues. The ends were cut back, 3 bases at V and 8 bases at J, with 9 bases in the middle. Per germline, CDR1 SGDLS and CDR2 YYNGEE. CDR3 amino acids: CASSAGGYTIYF. The DNA for the CDR3 is TGTGCCAGCAGCGCCGGTGGTTACACCATATATTTT.

This clone was counted only a few times. The chain is built from TRBV9 and TRBJ1-4, with a weak D call TRBD1 (5 bases). Trimming cost V 3 bases and J 6 bases, with 15 bases left between them. Germline V gene sequence: CDR1 SGDLS, CDR2 YYNGEE. The CDR3 contains 15 residues. This CDR3 is CASSAGVGADEKLFF. The CDR3 coding sequence is TGTGCCAGCAGCGCCGGTGTCGGGGCAGATGAAAAACTGTTTTTT.

The chain joins TRBV9 to TRBJ2-2; D may be TRBD1 (5 bases). V lost 4 bases, J lost 3 bases, and 16 bases lay in between. CDR3 length equals 16 residues. The germline CDR1 and CDR2 sequences are SGDLS and YYNGEE. The DNA for the CDR3 is TGTGCCAGCAGCCCCCGGTCAGGGCTCGACACCGGGGAGCTGTTTTTT. Translation: CASSPRSGLDTGELFF.

This clone was picked up a small number of times. V is TRBV30 and J is TRBJ1-6; TRBD1 is a possible D gene (5 bases). Between the trimmed V and J ends, which lost 2 bases and 6 bases, there was a span of 14 bases. CDR3 size: 15 residues. Looked up from germline, CDR1 is GTSNPN and CDR2 is SVGIG (reference sequence). This CDR3 is CAWSSLTAFNSPLHF. CDR3 DNA: TGTGCCTGGAGTAGCCTGACAGCTTTTAATTCACCCCTCCACTTT. Drawing the rest from reference TRBV30 and TRBJ1-6, the complete variable domain is SQTIHQWPATLVQPVGSPLSLECTVEGTSNPNLYWYRQAAGRGLQLLFYSVGIGQISSEVPQNLSASRPQDRQFILSSKKLLLSDSGFYLCAWSSLTAFNSPLHFGNGTRLTVT.